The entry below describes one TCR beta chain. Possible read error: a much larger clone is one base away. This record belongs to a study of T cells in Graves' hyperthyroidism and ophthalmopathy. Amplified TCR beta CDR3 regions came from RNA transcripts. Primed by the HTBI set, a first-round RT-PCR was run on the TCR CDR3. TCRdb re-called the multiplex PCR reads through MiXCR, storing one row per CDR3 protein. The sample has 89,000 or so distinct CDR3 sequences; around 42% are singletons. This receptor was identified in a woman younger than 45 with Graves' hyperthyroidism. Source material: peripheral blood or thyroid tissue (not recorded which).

CDR3 loop: CASSSQGAPNQPQHF. DNA for the CDR3: TGTGCCAGCAGTTCCCAGGGGGCTCCCAATCAGCCCCAGCATTTT. The J gene is TRBJ1-5, the V gene TRBV2, with 8 bases aligning to TRBD1. CDR3 length: 15 amino acids. The V segment lost 5 bases and the J segment 3 bases; nucleotides outside the gene matches: 6. In germline, CDR1 is SNHLY, CDR2 FYNNEI.